These T cell receptor beta chains were read from a single sample in a study of blood T cell repertoires in COVID-19. Data came from immunoSEQ multiplex PCR; TCRdb stores just in-frame clones and leaves some out. Of about 60,000 clones detected, approximately 80% appear once; the ten largest clones hold roughly 4%. Sequenced input: peripheral blood. All receptors come from a man between 60 and 75 years old with acute or convalescent COVID-19. Both conserved end residues are part of each CDR3. Fields, in order: V gene, clone size, D gene, J gene, CDR3 protein, CDR3 DNA. The D gene is left open where the match is weak. The size field is filled for only some rows; it gives once, few, many or a size class.

v_gene: TRBV30; abundance: -; d_gene: -; j_gene: TRBJ1-1; CDR3aa: CAWRHVFTEAFF; CDR3nt: TGTGCCTGGCGACACGTCTTCACTGAAGCTTTCTTT
v_gene: TRBV6-1; abundance: -; d_gene: -; j_gene: TRBJ1-2; CDR3aa: CASSESSGLYGYTF; CDR3nt: TGTGCCAGCAGTGAAAGTTCGGGACTTTATGGCTACACCTTC
v_gene: TRBV5-6; abundance: -; d_gene: -; j_gene: TRBJ2-7; CDR3aa: CASSPTGNHTYEQYF; CDR3nt: TGTGCCAGCAGCCCAACAGGGAACCATACCTACGAGCAGTACTTC
v_gene: TRBV5-1; abundance: -; d_gene: -; j_gene: TRBJ1-1; CDR3aa: CASSLGRNTEAFF; CDR3nt: TGCGCCAGCAGCTTGGGGAGGAACACTGAAGCTTTCTTT
v_gene: TRBV5-1; abundance: few; d_gene: -; j_gene: TRBJ2-3; CDR3aa: CASSPIPQTEDTQYF; CDR3nt: TGCGCCAGCAGCCCGATCCCCCAGACAGAAGATACGCAGTATTTT
v_gene: TRBV2; abundance: -; d_gene: -; j_gene: TRBJ2-7; CDR3aa: CASGKEGEQYF; CDR3nt: TGTGCCAGCGGAAAGGAGGGAGAGCAGTACTTC
v_gene: TRBV28; abundance: -; d_gene: TRBD1; j_gene: TRBJ2-7; CDR3aa: CASRETGGRYEQYF; CDR3nt: TGTGCCAGCAGGGAAACAGGGGGCCGGTACGAGCAGTACTTC
v_gene: TRBV5-1; abundance: -; d_gene: TRBD2; j_gene: TRBJ2-7; CDR3aa: CASSSPGVAGHSYEQYF; CDR3nt: TGCGCCAGCAGCTCCCCCGGGGTAGCGGGGCATTCCTACGAGCAGTACTTC
v_gene: TRBV5-4; abundance: few; d_gene: TRBD2; j_gene: TRBJ2-7; CDR3aa: CASSPGGGEQYF; CDR3nt: TGTGCCAGCAGTCCGGGGGGGGGCGAGCAGTACTTC
v_gene: TRBV12-3/TRBV12-4; abundance: -; d_gene: -; j_gene: TRBJ2-3; CDR3aa: CASSLAAGDTQYF; CDR3nt: TGTGCCAGCAGTTTAGCTGCGGGTGATACGCAGTATTTT
v_gene: TRBV6-6; abundance: -; d_gene: TRBD1; j_gene: TRBJ1-1; CDR3aa: CASSSAGTATEAFF; CDR3nt: TGTGCCAGCAGTAGTGCGGGGACAGCCACTGAAGCTTTCTTT
v_gene: TRBV5-4; abundance: -; d_gene: TRBD2; j_gene: TRBJ2-1; CDR3aa: CASSLERGGSGNEQFF; CDR3nt: TGTGCCAGCAGCTTGGAACGGGGGGGTTCGGGCAATGAGCAGTTCTTC
v_gene: TRBV27; abundance: -; d_gene: TRBD1; j_gene: TRBJ1-2; CDR3aa: CASSLGWGQPSYGYTF; CDR3nt: TGTGCCAGCAGTTTGGGTTGGGGACAGCCTAGCTATGGCTACACCTTC
v_gene: TRBV12-3/TRBV12-4; abundance: -; d_gene: -; j_gene: TRBJ2-7; CDR3aa: CASSLMWQYEQYF; CDR3nt: TGTGCCAGCAGTTTAATGTGGCAGTACGAGCAGTACTTC
v_gene: TRBV27; abundance: -; d_gene: -; j_gene: TRBJ2-2; CDR3aa: CASSWTSDTGELFF; CDR3nt: TGTGCCAGCAGTTGGACAAGTGACACCGGGGAGCTGTTTTTT
v_gene: TRBV12-3/TRBV12-4; abundance: -; d_gene: -; j_gene: TRBJ1-2; CDR3aa: CASRDTGFGGYTF; CDR3nt: TGTGCCAGCAGGGACACAGGGTTTGGCGGCTACACCTTC
v_gene: TRBV18; abundance: -; d_gene: -; j_gene: TRBJ1-4; CDR3aa: CASSARTNEKLFF; CDR3nt: TGTGCCAGCTCAGCCCGGACTAATGAAAAACTGTTTTTT
v_gene: TRBV6-5; abundance: -; d_gene: -; j_gene: TRBJ1-2; CDR3aa: CASTSGGVYGYTF; CDR3nt: TGTGCCAGCACCTCGGGGGGGGTATACGGCTACACCTTC
v_gene: TRBV18; abundance: -; d_gene: TRBD1; j_gene: TRBJ1-6; CDR3aa: CASSPGRQGLPLHF; CDR3nt: TGTGCCAGCTCACCCGGCCGACAGGGCCTACCCCTCCACTTT
v_gene: TRBV12-3/TRBV12-4; abundance: -; d_gene: -; j_gene: TRBJ1-1; CDR3aa: CASSLNRDTEAFF; CDR3nt: TGTGCCAGCAGTTTGAACAGGGACACTGAAGCTTTCTTT
v_gene: TRBV5-1; abundance: -; d_gene: TRBD2; j_gene: TRBJ2-5; CDR3aa: CASSIGTSIIETQYF; CDR3nt: TGCGCCAGCAGCATCGGGACTAGCATAATAGAGACCCAGTACTTC
v_gene: TRBV5-1; abundance: -; d_gene: TRBD2; j_gene: TRBJ2-1; CDR3aa: CASSLTGTSGVNEQFF; CDR3nt: TGCGCCAGCAGCTTAACCGGGACTAGCGGGGTGAATGAGCAGTTCTTC
v_gene: TRBV30; abundance: -; d_gene: TRBD1; j_gene: TRBJ1-6; CDR3aa: CAWKVGQGANSPLHF; CDR3nt: TGTGCCTGGAAAGTTGGACAGGGGGCAAATTCACCCCTCCACTTT
v_gene: TRBV28; abundance: -; d_gene: -; j_gene: TRBJ2-3; CDR3aa: CASSLRGFTDTQYF; CDR3nt: TGTGCCAGCAGTTTGAGAGGGTTCACAGATACGCAGTATTTT
v_gene: TRBV28; abundance: -; d_gene: TRBD1; j_gene: TRBJ2-1; CDR3aa: CASSRGQGPHEQFF; CDR3nt: TGTGCCAGCAGCCGCGGACAGGGCCCACATGAGCAGTTCTTC
v_gene: TRBV10-3; abundance: -; d_gene: -; j_gene: TRBJ2-5; CDR3aa: CAISESSSLETQYF; CDR3nt: TGTGCCATCAGTGAGTCGAGTAGTTTAGAGACCCAGTACTTC
v_gene: TRBV6-5; abundance: -; d_gene: TRBD1; j_gene: TRBJ1-1; CDR3aa: CASSYSGQGAEAFF; CDR3nt: TGTGCCAGCAGTTACTCCGGACAGGGGGCTGAAGCTTTCTTT
v_gene: TRBV27; abundance: -; d_gene: TRBD1; j_gene: TRBJ1-1; CDR3aa: CASSPIFSGTANTEAFF; CDR3nt: TGTGCCAGCAGTCCTATATTCTCCGGGACAGCGAACACTGAAGCTTTCTTT
v_gene: TRBV5-8; abundance: once; d_gene: -; j_gene: TRBJ2-1; CDR3aa: CASSLAGRVNEQFF; CDR3nt: TGTGCCAGCAGCTTAGCGGGCCGGGTCAATGAGCAGTTCTTC
v_gene: TRBV2; abundance: -; d_gene: -; j_gene: TRBJ1-2; CDR3aa: CASSGPGGNYGYTF; CDR3nt: TGTGCCAGCAGCGGCCCCGGGGGGAACTATGGCTACACCTTC
v_gene: TRBV2; abundance: -; d_gene: -; j_gene: TRBJ1-4; CDR3aa: CASTGRLEEKLFF; CDR3nt: TGTGCCTCAACAGGCAGGTTAGAGGAAAAACTGTTTTTT
v_gene: TRBV6-5; abundance: few; d_gene: -; j_gene: TRBJ2-2; CDR3aa: CASSSTGDTGELFF; CDR3nt: TGTGCCAGCAGTTCGACAGGAGACACCGGGGAGCTGTTTTTT
v_gene: TRBV5-1; abundance: -; d_gene: TRBD1; j_gene: TRBJ2-7; CDR3aa: CASSLTDRDRGSYEQYF; CDR3nt: TGCGCCAGCAGCTTGACCGACCGGGACAGGGGTTCCTACGAGCAGTACTTC
v_gene: TRBV9; abundance: few; d_gene: TRBD2; j_gene: TRBJ2-1; CDR3aa: CASTPGLAPNEQFF; CDR3nt: TGTGCCAGCACCCCGGGACTAGCACCCAATGAGCAGTTCTTC
v_gene: TRBV6-6; abundance: few; d_gene: TRBD1; j_gene: TRBJ1-4; CDR3aa: CASRTPGTGTEKLFF; CDR3nt: TGTGCCAGCAGGACCCCCGGGACAGGGACGGAAAAACTGTTTTTT
v_gene: TRBV30; abundance: -; d_gene: TRBD1; j_gene: TRBJ1-3; CDR3aa: CASYRGRTGNTIYF; CDR3nt: TGTGCCAGCTACAGGGGAAGAACTGGAAACACCATATATTTT
v_gene: TRBV13; abundance: -; d_gene: TRBD2; j_gene: TRBJ2-7; CDR3aa: CASSLTTSGGAFIEQYF; CDR3nt: TGTGCCAGCAGCTTAACTACTAGCGGGGGGGCCTTTATCGAGCAGTACTTC
v_gene: TRBV6-5; abundance: -; d_gene: -; j_gene: TRBJ1-5; CDR3aa: CASSYSGGGQPQHF; CDR3nt: TGTGCCAGCAGTTACTCCGGGGGAGGGCAGCCCCAGCATTTT
v_gene: TRBV7-8; abundance: -; d_gene: TRBD1; j_gene: TRBJ2-7; CDR3aa: CASSFDRGYYYEQYF; CDR3nt: TGTGCCAGCAGCTTTGACAGGGGCTACTACTACGAGCAGTACTTC
v_gene: TRBV9; abundance: -; d_gene: -; j_gene: TRBJ1-5; CDR3aa: CASSTDNSNQPQHF; CDR3nt: TGTGCCAGCAGCACGGACAACAGCAATCAGCCCCAGCATTTT
v_gene: TRBV18; abundance: -; d_gene: TRBD1; j_gene: TRBJ1-1; CDR3aa: CASSSQGFDTEAFF; CDR3nt: TGTGCCAGCTCATCACAGGGGTTTGACACTGAAGCTTTCTTT
v_gene: TRBV5-1; abundance: -; d_gene: -; j_gene: TRBJ2-7; CDR3aa: CASSLAGQGYEQYF; CDR3nt: TGCGCCAGCAGCTTGGCCGGGCAGGGGTACGAGCAGTACTTC
v_gene: TRBV7-8; abundance: -; d_gene: -; j_gene: TRBJ2-5; CDR3aa: CASSLTTVILGSRETQYF; CDR3nt: TGTGCCAGCAGCTTAACGACGGTAATCCTCGGATCCAGGGAGACCCAGTACTTC
v_gene: TRBV9; abundance: -; d_gene: TRBD2; j_gene: TRBJ2-1; CDR3aa: CASSGGGNYNEQFF; CDR3nt: TGTGCCAGCTCCGGGGGGGGGAACTACAATGAGCAGTTCTTC